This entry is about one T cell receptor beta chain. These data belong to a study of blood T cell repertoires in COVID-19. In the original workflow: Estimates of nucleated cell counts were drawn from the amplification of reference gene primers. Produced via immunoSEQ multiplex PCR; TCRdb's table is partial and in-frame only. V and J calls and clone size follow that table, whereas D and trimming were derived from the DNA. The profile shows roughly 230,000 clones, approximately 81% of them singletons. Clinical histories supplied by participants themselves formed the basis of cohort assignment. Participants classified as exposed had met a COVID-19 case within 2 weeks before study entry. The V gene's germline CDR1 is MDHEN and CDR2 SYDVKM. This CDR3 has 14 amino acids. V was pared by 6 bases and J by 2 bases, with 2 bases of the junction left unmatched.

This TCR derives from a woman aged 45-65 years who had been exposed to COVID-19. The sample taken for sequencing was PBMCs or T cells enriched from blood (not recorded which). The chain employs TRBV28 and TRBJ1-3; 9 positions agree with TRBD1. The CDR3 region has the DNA TGTGCCAGCAGCTGGGACAGGGCTGGAAACACCATATATTTT. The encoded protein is CASSWDRAGNTIYF.